This T cell receptor beta chain appears in the sequencing data of a study of T cell responses to AZD1222 COVID-19 vaccine. Whole-study findings and limits: Dominant CD4 TCR responses targeted spike regions 160-218 and 743-854.

Some clones are missing from TCRdb's copy, which holds only in-frame ones; the method was immunoSEQ multiplex PCR. The sample shows approximately 130,000 clones, over 90% of them seen only once. Germline-derived CDR1 and CDR2 are MNHEY and SVGAGI. V gave up 0 bases and J gave up 3 bases, with 8 bases separating them. There are 14 residues in the CDR3. A remark on this clone: Its antigen is unknown.

The sequencing used peripheral blood, collected on day 0 of AZD1222 vaccination. The source is an adult in good health. J is TRBJ1-1 and V is TRBV6-5, with D uncertain. This CDR3 reads CASSYSRSDTEAFF. The DNA of the CDR3 is TGTGCCAGCAGTTACTCGAGATCAGACACTGAAGCTTTCTTT.